These T cell receptor beta chains were read from a single sample in a study of response to subunit inactivated influenza vaccine. Via MiXCR, TCRdb re-called the RT-PCR reads, giving one row per CDR3 protein. Seen here are approximately 500,000 distinct CDR3 sequences, under 30% observed once, and the top ten hold under 3.5%. Separately, the same data were catalogued under a study of T cells expressing NK-cell markers.

The sample consisted of CD4+ T cells sorted from PBMCs, taken 11 to 12 days after vaccination. These receptors were collected from a man aged 45 to 65 who received an inactivated influenza vaccine. Each CDR3 is given with its conserved first and last residue. The D gene is left open where the match is weak. Rows give clone size only sometimes, using once, few, many, or a class for an expanded clone.

v_gene,abundance,d_gene,j_gene,CDR3aa,CDR3nt
TRBV29-1,few,NA,TRBJ2-7,CSVGGSYEQYF,TGCAGCGTTGGGGGCTCCTACGAGCAGTACTTC
TRBV7-2,NA,NA,TRBJ1-1,CASGGQTNTEAFF,TGTGCCAGCGGAGGACAGACAAACACTGAAGCTTTCTTT
TRBV11-2,many,NA,TRBJ2-5,CASSLVGQHQETQYF,TGTGCCAGCAGCTTAGTGGGTCAACACCAAGAGACCCAGTACTTC
TRBV30,many,NA,TRBJ1-4,CAWSGVTTNEKLFF,TGTGCCTGGAGTGGGGTGACAACTAATGAAAAACTGTTTTTT
TRBV7-2,NA,NA,TRBJ2-7,CASSFLYEQYF,TGTGCCAGCAGCTTCCTCTACGAGCAGTACTTC
TRBV30,NA,NA,TRBJ1-5,CAWSGGGNQPQHF,TGTGCCTGGAGTGGTGGGGGAAATCAGCCCCAGCATTTT
TRBV5-6,NA,TRBD1,TRBJ2-5,CASSFSPGQNFQETQYF,TGTGCCAGCAGCTTTTCACCGGGACAGAACTTTCAAGAGACCCAGTACTTC
TRBV12-3/TRBV12-4,few,NA,TRBJ2-2,CASSWTVTGELFF,TGTGCCAGCAGTTGGACAGTTACCGGGGAGCTGTTTTTT
TRBV6-5,NA,NA,TRBJ1-1,CASSYSVGRRLNTEAFF,TGTGCCAGCAGTTACTCAGTCGGCCGGCGATTGAACACTGAAGCTTTCTTT
TRBV5-8,many,NA,TRBJ2-1,CASSFRVEQFF,TGTGCCAGCAGCTTTAGGGTTGAGCAGTTCTTC
TRBV3-1,few,NA,TRBJ1-2,CASTPTTEPSLGYTF,TGTGCCAGCACCCCAACAACGGAGCCGTCCCTAGGCTACACCTTC
TRBV11-2,few,TRBD2,TRBJ2-1,CASSYLAGGPGNEQFF,TGTGCCAGCAGCTACTTAGCGGGGGGGCCTGGGAATGAGCAGTTCTTC
TRBV7-6,NA,NA,TRBJ2-5,CASWGPDQETQYF,TGTGCCAGTTGGGGACCGGACCAAGAGACCCAGTACTTC
TRBV20-1,few,NA,TRBJ1-5,CSARGGVEQPQHF,TGCAGTGCTAGAGGAGGGGTCGAGCAGCCCCAGCATTTT
TRBV6-4,once,TRBD2,TRBJ2-1,CASSDQGLAGYNEQFF,TGTGCCAGCAGTGACCAGGGACTAGCGGGCTACAATGAGCAGTTCTTC
TRBV6-1,few,TRBD1,TRBJ2-7,CASSPGTDPIEQYF,TGTGCCAGCAGTCCCGGGACAGACCCGATTGAGCAGTACTTC
TRBV24-1,few,NA,TRBJ2-4,CATSDSRIQYF,TGTGCCACTTCGGACAGCCGAATTCAGTACTTC
TRBV18,few,NA,TRBJ2-5,CASSPTGVHQETQYF,TGTGCCAGCTCACCAACTGGGGTCCACCAAGAGACCCAGTACTTC
TRBV20-1,few,NA,TRBJ2-5,CSAQIAVQETQYF,TGCAGTGCTCAGATAGCGGTTCAAGAGACCCAGTACTTC
TRBV29-1,NA,TRBD2,TRBJ2-5,CSVGTSGSYQETQYF,TGCAGCGTCGGGACTAGCGGGAGTTATCAAGAGACCCAGTACTTC
TRBV6-5,few,NA,TRBJ1-5,CASSYSRSDQPQHF,TGTGCCAGCAGTTATTCCAGGTCTGATCAGCCCCAGCATTTT
TRBV12-3/TRBV12-4,few,TRBD2,TRBJ2-7,CASSDTSGSYEQYF,TGTGCCAGCAGTGACACTAGCGGGAGCTACGAGCAGTACTTC
TRBV5-1,NA,TRBD1,TRBJ1-4,CASSLGDRNEKLFF,TGCGCCAGCAGCTTGGGGGACAGGAATGAAAAACTGTTTTTT
TRBV28,NA,TRBD2,TRBJ2-5,CASRPGGGGETQYF,TGTGCCAGCAGACCCGGGGGGGGCGGAGAGACCCAGTACTTC
TRBV2,few,TRBD2,TRBJ2-3,CASTPGLAVLGTQYF,TGTGCCAGCACTCCGGGACTAGCGGTCCTCGGAACGCAGTATTTT
TRBV5-1,many,NA,TRBJ1-6,CASSLGALRDSPLHF,TGCGCCAGCAGCTTGGGGGCGCTCAGGGATTCACCCCTCCACTTT
TRBV28,NA,NA,TRBJ2-4,CASSLSGLNIQYF,TGTGCCAGCAGTTTATCTGGCCTCAACATTCAGTACTTC
TRBV5-1,NA,NA,TRBJ2-7,CASSAGVTLGEQYF,TGCGCCAGCAGTGCAGGGGTAACGTTGGGCGAGCAGTACTTC
TRBV4-3,few,NA,TRBJ2-1,CASSHSGIYNEQFF,TGCGCCAGCAGCCATAGCGGAATCTACAATGAGCAGTTCTTC
TRBV11-1,NA,NA,TRBJ2-6,CASSLFGDPVRGANVLTF,TGTGCCAGCAGCTTGTTTGGGGACCCTGTGAGGGGGGCCAACGTCCTGACTTTC
TRBV29-1,many,TRBD1,TRBJ1-6,CSVRTGFNSPLHF,TGCAGCGTCCGGACAGGTTTTAATTCACCCCTCCACTTT
TRBV2,few,TRBD2,TRBJ2-1,CASSATSDITFYNEQFF,TGTGCCAGCAGTGCCACTAGCGATATCACTTTTTACAATGAGCAGTTCTTC
TRBV5-1,once,TRBD1,TRBJ2-7,CASSQGTAPSYEKYF,TGCGCCAGCAGCCAGGGGACAGCTCCCTCCTACGAGAAGTACTTC
TRBV20-1,NA,NA,TRBJ2-5,CSARDWGRDQETQYF,TGCAGTGCTAGAGATTGGGGCAGGGACCAAGAGACCCAGTACTTC
TRBV20-1,NA,NA,TRBJ1-5,CSGKRGDQPQHF,TGCAGTGGTAAAAGGGGAGATCAGCCCCAGCATTTT
TRBV6-1,few,TRBD2,TRBJ2-1,CAGRLAGSYNEQFF,TGTGCCGGCCGCCTAGCGGGCTCCTACAATGAGCAGTTCTTC
TRBV18,NA,NA,TRBJ1-6,CASSPQGPFYNSPLHF,TGTGCCAGCTCACCACAAGGCCCATTCTATAATTCACCCCTCCACTTT
TRBV7-2,few,TRBD1,TRBJ2-3,CASSLKGQGSSTDTQYF,TGTGCCAGCAGCTTAAAGGGACAGGGGAGTAGCACAGATACGCAGTATTTT
TRBV4-3,few,NA,TRBJ2-5,CASSPQAISRGETQYF,TGCGCCAGCAGCCCTCAAGCCATCTCAAGAGGGGAGACCCAGTACTTC